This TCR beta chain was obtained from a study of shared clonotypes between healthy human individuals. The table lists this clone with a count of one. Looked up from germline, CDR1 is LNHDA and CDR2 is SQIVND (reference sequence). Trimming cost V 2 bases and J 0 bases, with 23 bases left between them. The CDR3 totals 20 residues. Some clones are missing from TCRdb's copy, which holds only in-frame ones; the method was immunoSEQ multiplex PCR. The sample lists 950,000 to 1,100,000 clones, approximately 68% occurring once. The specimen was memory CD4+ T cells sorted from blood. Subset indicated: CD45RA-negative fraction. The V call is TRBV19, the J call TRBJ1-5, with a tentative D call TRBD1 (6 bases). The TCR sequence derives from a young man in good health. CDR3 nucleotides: TGTGCCAGTAGTATAAAGCCCCCCCAGGGGACATCTTATAGCAATCAGCCCCAGCATTTT. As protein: CASSIKPPQGTSYSNQPQHF.